Sequencing of this TCR beta chain was carried out in a study of blood T cell repertoires in COVID-19. About the study: Samples of COVID-19 (acute and convalescent) were obtained from the United States, Italy and Spain. The analysed material was cDNA or gDNA that came from T cells, B-cell-depleted T cells, or PBMCs.

CDR1 is GTSNPN and CDR2 is SVGIG in the germline V gene (reference sequence). With V trimmed by 0 bases and J by 6 bases, 7 bases remained unmatched. This CDR3 has 15 amino acids. TCRdb's copy holds only in-frame clones and misses some; the assay was immunoSEQ multiplex PCR. This table has 15,000 to 20,000 clones, 91% appearing once. The sample consisted of peripheral blood. The receptor comes from a human donor in a cohort sampled during active COVID-19. This chain joins TRBV30 and TRBJ2-2; 7 bases fit TRBD2. The CDR3 spells CAWSVRAGRAGELFF. For the CDR3, the DNA is TGTGCCTGGAGTGTACGGGCAGGGAGGGCCGGGGAGCTGTTTTTT.